This T cell receptor beta chain was profiled in a study of T cells in Graves' hyperthyroidism and ophthalmopathy. Whole-study findings and limits: Median prediction lead before ophthalmopathy onset was about 6.5 months with the model. Using 13 V-J features, a model discriminated ophthalmopathy from stable hyperthyroidism. Blood samples included most of the expanded thyroid clonotypes exceeding 0.001.

Trimming pared 4 bases from V and 3 bases from J, leaving 13 bases between. CDR3 size: 15 residues. Diagnoses were established using clinical symptoms, serum thyroxine and TRAb, thyroid ultrasound and orbital computed tomography. About this clonotype: Its matching antigen is unknown. A read error may be the cause here, since a much bigger clone is one base away.

RNA transcripts served as the template for amplifying TCR beta CDR3 regions. Primed by the HTBI set, a first-round RT-PCR was run on the TCR CDR3. One entry per CDR3 protein, called by TCRdb with MiXCR from the multiplex PCR reads. The table records roughly 510,000 distinct CDR3 sequences, roughly 20% of them present only once. V and J are TRBV12-3 or TRBV12-4 and TRBJ1-5, with D possibly matching TRBD1 (6 bases). The TCR sequence derives from a man in his late teens or twenties with Graves' hyperthyroidism. Specimen: blood. The CDR3 sequence is CASSSHGGPNQPQHF. In nucleotides, the CDR3 is TGTGCCAGCAGTTCCCATGGGGGCCCCAATCAGCCCCAGCATTTT.